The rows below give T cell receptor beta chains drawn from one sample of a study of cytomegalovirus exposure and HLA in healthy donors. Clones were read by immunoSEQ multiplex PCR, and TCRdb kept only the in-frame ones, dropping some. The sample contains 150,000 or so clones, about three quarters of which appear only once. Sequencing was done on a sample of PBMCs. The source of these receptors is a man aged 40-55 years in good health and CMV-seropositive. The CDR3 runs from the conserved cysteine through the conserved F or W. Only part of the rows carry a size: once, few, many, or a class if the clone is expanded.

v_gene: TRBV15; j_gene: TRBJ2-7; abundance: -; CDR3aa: CATSTRGGQGIYEQYF
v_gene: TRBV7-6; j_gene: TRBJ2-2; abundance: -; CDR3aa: CASSVGLSANTGELFF
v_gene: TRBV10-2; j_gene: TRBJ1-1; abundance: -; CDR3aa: CASSESDRGGTEAFF
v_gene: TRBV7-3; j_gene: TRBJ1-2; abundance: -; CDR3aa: CASSFDRSGDGGGYTF
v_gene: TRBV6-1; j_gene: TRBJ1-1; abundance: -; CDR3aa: CASNRGAGFNTEAFF
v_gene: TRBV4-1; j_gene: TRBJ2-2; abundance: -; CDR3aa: CASSPNRRGTGELFF
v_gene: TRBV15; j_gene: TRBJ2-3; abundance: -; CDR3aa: CATSRSGTSGRVADTQYF
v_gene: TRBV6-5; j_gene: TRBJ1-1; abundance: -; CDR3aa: CASSRRRGPNTEAFF
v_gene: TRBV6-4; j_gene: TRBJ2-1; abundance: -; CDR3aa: CASRFTSGSCNEQFF
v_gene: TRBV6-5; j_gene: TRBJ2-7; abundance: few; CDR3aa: CASSLGGAAYEQYF
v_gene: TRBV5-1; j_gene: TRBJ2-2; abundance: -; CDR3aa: CASSLRGIAATGELFF
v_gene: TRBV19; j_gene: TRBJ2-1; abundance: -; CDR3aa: CASTTGGGTTQFF
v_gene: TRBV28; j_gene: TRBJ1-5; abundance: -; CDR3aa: CASSLGAPGHVQYSNQPQHF
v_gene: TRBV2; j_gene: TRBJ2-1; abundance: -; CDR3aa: CASSGSPGANYNEQFF
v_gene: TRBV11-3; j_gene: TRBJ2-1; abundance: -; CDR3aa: CASSPGTLPNEQFF
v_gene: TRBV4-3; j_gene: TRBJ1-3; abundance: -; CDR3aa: CASSPTTGSSGNTIYF
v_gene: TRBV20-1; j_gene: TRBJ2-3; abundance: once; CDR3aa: CSVLEGDTQYF
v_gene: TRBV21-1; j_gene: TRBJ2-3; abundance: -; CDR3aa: CASPPRLAADTQYF
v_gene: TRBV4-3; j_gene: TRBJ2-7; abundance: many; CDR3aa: CASSQDRPSGYEQYF
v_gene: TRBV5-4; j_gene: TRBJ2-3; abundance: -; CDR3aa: CASSLSLGGGMGDTQYF
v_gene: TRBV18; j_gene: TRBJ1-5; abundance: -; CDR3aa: CTSSGNRGSSNQPQHF
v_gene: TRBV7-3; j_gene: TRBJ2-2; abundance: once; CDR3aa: CASSFLPTGNTGELFF
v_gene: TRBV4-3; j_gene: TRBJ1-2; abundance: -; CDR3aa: CASSQGGGNRYGYTF
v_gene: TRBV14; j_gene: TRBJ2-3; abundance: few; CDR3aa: CASSYHQGQGSDTQYF
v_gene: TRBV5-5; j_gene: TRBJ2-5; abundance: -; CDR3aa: CASSLEGGRETQYF
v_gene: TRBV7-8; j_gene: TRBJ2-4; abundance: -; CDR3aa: CASSPYRAPGENSQYF
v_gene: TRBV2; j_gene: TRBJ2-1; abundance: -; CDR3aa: CASSVGLAEWPYNEQFF
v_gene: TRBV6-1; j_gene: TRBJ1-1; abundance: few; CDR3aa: CASSLDSTEAFF
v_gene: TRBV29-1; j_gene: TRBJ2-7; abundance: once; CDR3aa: CSVGWGGTYEQYF
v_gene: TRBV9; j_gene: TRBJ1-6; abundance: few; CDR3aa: CASSVQADNSPLHF
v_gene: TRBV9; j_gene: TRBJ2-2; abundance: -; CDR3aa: CASSVGGPGELFF
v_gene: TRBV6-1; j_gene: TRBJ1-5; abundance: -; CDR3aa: CASRDSYSNQPQHF
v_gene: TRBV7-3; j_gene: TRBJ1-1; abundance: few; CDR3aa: CASSPGTGRKAFF
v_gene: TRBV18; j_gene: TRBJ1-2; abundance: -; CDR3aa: CASSPRAGSNYGYTF